This T cell receptor beta chain was sequenced in a study of cytomegalovirus exposure and HLA in healthy donors. Study-wide findings and caveats: Sequences of the TCR beta chain were said to predict the HLA-A and HLA-B alleles of most subjects accurately.

The PCR was carried out with 60 Vbeta primers and 13 Jbeta primers. Profiling relied on immunoSEQ multiplex PCR, and the TCRdb table lists in-frame clones only, not all of them. The data hold approximately 140,000 clones, with roughly three quarters observed a single time. The germline gives CDR1 MNHNY, CDR2 SVGAGI (reference sequence). The CDR3 sequence is 13 residues long. Germline trimming cut 6 bases from V and 7 bases from J; bases unmatched to any gene: 3. This clone was observed a handful of times. Its target is not known. The V and J genes are TRBV6-6 and TRBJ1-4; TRBD1 matches 9 bases. This receptor was obtained from a male donor in good health and CMV-seronegative. The sample was PBMCs. In nucleotides, the CDR3 is TGTGCCAGCAGACAGGGGGCCAGTGAAAAACTGTTTTTT. It codes for CASRQGASEKLFF.